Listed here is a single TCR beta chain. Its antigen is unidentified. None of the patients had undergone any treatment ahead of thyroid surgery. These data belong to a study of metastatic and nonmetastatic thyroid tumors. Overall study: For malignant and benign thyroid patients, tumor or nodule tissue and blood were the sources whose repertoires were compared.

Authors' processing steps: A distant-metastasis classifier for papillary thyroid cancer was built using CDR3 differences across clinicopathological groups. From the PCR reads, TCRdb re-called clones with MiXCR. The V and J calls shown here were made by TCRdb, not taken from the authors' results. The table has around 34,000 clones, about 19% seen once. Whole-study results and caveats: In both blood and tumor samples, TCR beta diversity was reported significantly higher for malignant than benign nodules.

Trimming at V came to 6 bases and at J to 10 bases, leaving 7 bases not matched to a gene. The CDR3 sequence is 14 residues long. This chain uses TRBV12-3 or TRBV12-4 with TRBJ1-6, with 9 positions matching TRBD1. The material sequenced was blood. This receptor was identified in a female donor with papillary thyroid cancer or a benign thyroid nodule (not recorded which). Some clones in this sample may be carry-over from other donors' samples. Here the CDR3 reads CASSGGTGNSPLHF. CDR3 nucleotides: TGTGCCAGCAGCGGAGGGACAGGGAACTCACCCCTCCACTTT.